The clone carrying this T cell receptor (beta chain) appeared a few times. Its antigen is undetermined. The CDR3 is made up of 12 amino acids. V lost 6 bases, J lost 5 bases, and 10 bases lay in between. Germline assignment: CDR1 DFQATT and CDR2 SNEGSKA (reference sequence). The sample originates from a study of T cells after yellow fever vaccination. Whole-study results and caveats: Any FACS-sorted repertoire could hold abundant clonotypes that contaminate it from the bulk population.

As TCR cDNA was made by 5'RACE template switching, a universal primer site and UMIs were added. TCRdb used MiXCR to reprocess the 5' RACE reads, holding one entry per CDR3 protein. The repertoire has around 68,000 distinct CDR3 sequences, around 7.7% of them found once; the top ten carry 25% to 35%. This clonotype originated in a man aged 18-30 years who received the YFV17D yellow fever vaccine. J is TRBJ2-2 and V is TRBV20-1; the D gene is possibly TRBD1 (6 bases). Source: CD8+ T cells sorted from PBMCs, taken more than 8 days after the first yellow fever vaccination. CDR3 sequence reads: CSAPGTTGELFF. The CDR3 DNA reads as TGCAGTGCGCCCGGGACAACCGGGGAGCTGTTTTTT.